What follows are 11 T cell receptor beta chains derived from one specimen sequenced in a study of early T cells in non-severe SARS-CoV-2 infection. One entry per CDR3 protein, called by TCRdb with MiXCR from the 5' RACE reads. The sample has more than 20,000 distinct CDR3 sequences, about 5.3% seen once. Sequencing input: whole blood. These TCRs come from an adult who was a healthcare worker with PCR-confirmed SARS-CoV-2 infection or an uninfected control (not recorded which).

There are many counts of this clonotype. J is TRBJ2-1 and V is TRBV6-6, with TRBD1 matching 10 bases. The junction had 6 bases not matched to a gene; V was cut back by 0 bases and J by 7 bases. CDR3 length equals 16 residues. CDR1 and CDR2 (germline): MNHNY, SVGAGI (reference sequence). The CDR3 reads CASSYSDRGPVNEQFF. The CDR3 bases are TGTGCCAGCAGTTACTCCGACAGGGGGCCGGTGAATGAGCAGTTCTTC.

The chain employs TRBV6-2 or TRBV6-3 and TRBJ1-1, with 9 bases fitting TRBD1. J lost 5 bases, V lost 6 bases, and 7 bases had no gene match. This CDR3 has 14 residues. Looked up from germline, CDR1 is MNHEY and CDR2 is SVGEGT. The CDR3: CASRFGQGRTEAFF. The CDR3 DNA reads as TGTGCCAGCAGATTCGGACAGGGGAGGACTGAAGCTTTCTTT.

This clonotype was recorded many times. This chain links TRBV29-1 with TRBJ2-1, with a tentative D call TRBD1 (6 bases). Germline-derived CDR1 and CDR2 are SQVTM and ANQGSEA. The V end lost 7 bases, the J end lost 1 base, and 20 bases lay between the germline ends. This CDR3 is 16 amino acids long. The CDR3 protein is CSGSRLRTDSYNEQFF. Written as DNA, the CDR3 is TGCAGCGGATCTAGACTAAGGACAGATTCCTACAATGAGCAGTTCTTC.

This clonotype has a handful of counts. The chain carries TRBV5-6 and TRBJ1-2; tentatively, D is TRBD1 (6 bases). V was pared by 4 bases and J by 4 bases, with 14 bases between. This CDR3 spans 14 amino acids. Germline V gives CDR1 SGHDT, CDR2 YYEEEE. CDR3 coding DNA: TGTGCCAGCAGCCCCAGGTCAGGGGCCTATGGCTACACCTTC. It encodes CASSPRSGAYGYTF.

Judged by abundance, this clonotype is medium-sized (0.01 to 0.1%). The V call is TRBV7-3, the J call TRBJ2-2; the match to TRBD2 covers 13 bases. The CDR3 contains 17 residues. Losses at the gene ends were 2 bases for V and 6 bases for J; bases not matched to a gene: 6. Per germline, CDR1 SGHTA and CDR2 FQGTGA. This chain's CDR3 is CASSLGGTSGISGELFF. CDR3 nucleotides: TGTGCCAGCAGCTTAGGCGGGACTAGCGGGATTTCCGGGGAGCTGTTTTTT.

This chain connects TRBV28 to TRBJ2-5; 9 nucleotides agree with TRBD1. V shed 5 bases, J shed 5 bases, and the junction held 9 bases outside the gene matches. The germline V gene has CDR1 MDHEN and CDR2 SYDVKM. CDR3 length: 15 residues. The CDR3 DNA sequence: TGTGCCAGCAGTCATACCGGACAGGGGTTTGAGACCCAGTACTTC. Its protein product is CASSHTGQGFETQYF.

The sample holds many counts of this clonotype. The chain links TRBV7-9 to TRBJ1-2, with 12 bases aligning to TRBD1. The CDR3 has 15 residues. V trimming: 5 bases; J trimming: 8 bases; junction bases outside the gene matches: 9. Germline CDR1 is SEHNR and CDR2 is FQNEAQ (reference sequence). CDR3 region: CASSRDRDRGRGYTF. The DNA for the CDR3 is TGTGCCAGCAGCCGCGACCGGGACAGGGGGCGCGGCTACACCTTC.

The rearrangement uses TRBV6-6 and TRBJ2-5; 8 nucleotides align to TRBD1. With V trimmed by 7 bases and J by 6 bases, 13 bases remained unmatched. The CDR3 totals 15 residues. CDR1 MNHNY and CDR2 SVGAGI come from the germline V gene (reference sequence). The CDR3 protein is CASTTAGQVMKTQYF. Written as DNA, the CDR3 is TGTGCCAGCACCACCGCGGGACAGGTAATGAAGACCCAGTACTTC.

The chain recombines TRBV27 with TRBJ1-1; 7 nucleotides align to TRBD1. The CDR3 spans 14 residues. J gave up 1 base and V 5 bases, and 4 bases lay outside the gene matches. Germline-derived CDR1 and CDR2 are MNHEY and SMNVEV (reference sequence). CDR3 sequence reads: CASSVTGPNTEAFF. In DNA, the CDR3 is TGTGCCAGCAGTGTGACAGGGCCGAACACTGAAGCTTTCTTT.

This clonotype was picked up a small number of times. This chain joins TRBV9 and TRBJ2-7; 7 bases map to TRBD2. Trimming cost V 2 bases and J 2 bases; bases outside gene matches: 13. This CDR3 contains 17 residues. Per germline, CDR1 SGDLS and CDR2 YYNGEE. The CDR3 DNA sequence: TGTGCCAGCAGCGTGGCCCCGACAGCGGGAAGGACCTACGAGCAGTACTTC. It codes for CASSVAPTAGRTYEQYF.

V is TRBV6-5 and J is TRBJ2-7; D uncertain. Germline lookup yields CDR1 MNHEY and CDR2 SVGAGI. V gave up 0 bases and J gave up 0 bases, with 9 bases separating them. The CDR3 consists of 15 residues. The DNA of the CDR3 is TGTGCCAGCAGTTACTCCGGTAAGGGCTCCTACGAGCAGTACGTC. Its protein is CASSYSGKGSYEQYV.